This T cell receptor (beta chain) was observed in a study of blood T cell repertoires in COVID-19. Turning to the study itself: PBMCs, B-cell-depleted T cells, or T cells were the source of the cDNA or gDNA that made up the material.

In the authors' workflow: Nucleated cell counts were estimated from reference gene primer amplification. Assay used: immunoSEQ multiplex PCR; TCRdb lists only in-frame clones, some missing. V, J and clone size are those of that table, while D and trimming were read from the DNA. The data show about 220,000 clones, with more than 65% seen just once and 3.5% to 4% held by the top ten. The CDR3 runs to 14 residues. Deletions cut 3 bases from V and 0 bases from J, with 9 bases between. Germline assignment: CDR1 DFQATT and CDR2 SNEGSKA (reference sequence). Sequencing was done on a sample of peripheral blood. This TCR was sampled from a woman older than 75 with acute or convalescent COVID-19. The chain has TRBV20-1 and TRBJ1-3, with D hard to call. The DNA for the CDR3 is TGCAGTGCTAGTACTCCAGGCTCTGGAAACACCATATATTTT. Translation: CSASTPGSGNTIYF.